This T cell receptor beta chain is from a study of early T cells in non-severe SARS-CoV-2 infection (dated by TCRdb to the early 2020s). With regard to the full study: Because TCR sequencing was done on bulk RNA from unsorted whole blood, the alpha and beta chains could not be paired.

Of note for this clonotype: Its antigen is currently not known. No per-base quality is available; no much larger clone lies one base away.

V drops 4 bases and J drops 1 base, leaving 17 bases in between. According to the germline V gene (reference sequence), CDR1 reads SGHNT and CDR2 reads YYREEE. The CDR3 contains 17 residues, cysteine and phenylalanine counted. Just the 51-base CDR3 DNA is kept, in frame starting at base 1. Preparation of the library involved 5' RACE. Instrument used: NextSeq 500. In the TCR library protocol, unique molecular identifiers were attached to individual cDNA molecules to correct for PCR bias and sequencing error. Both TCR alpha and beta chains were sequenced, and tight co-correlation was observed between alpha and beta sequence abundances in each sample. The authors' pipeline ran thus. Decombinator V4 was used to perform V gene, J gene and CDR3 annotation of TCR sequences. TCRs were defined as expanded if a significant change between any two time points was detected under a Poisson model with p below 0.0001. TCR abundances were normalised to the total number of TCRs sequenced per sample and were expressed as counts per million. TRAV1-2 paired with TRAJ12, TRAJ20 or TRAJ33 defined MAIT TCRs, while TRAV10 paired with TRAJ18 defined iNKT TCRs. VDJdb, accessed on 1 November 2021, was searched for TCRs annotated for CMV, EBV and SARS-CoV-2, and TCRs annotated for more than one antigen were excluded. TCRdb took the public reads, trimmed them with fastp at Q25, ran MiXCR for clone calling and kept in-frame beta chains. Each CDR3 protein gets just one entry, which takes the most common genes and DNA from the rows behind it. The authors' filters were not applied to this entry. Recorded for this sample are more than 65,000 distinct CDR3 sequences; 10% to 15% of them occurred a single time. The ten largest clones capture 3% to 5% of the sample.

A case-control design nested within a healthcare worker cohort in London, UK, was used, with weekly nasopharyngeal swab PCR tests and blood sampling performed. Between 23 and 31 March 2020, the week of the UK lockdown, healthcare workers were enrolled and then followed up weekly for as long as 16 weeks. Paper-wide results and their limitations: VDJdb matching was skewed toward anti-spike CD8 responses and likely underestimated virus-specific expansions by missing private and CD4 specificities.

The source is an adult who was a healthcare worker with PCR-confirmed SARS-CoV-2 infection or an uninfected control (not recorded which). The sample comprised whole blood. This chain is built from TRBV5-4 and TRBJ2-2, and TRBD2 may be the D gene, going by 6 matching bases. The CDR3 protein sequence reads: CASSNGGIGRNTGELFF. The sequenced DNA is TGTGCCAGCAGCAATGGAGGGATTGGCAGGAACACCGGGGAGCTGTTTTTT. The CDR3, completed at both ends by the reference TRBV5-4 and TRBJ2-2 genes, gives the full variable domain ETGVTQSPTHLIKTRGQQVTLRCSSQSGHNTVSWYQQALGQGPQFIFQYYREEENGRGNFPPRFSGLQFPNYSSELNVNALELDDSALYLCASSNGGIGRNTGELFFGEGSRLTVL.